These T cell receptor beta chains were read from a single sample in a study of cytomegalovirus exposure and HLA in healthy donors. TCRdb's table, derived via immunoSEQ multiplex PCR, lists solely in-frame clones and lacks some. Of some 180,000 clones in the sample, 70% to 85% are singletons; the top ten hold around 3.5%. Sequencing was carried out using PBMCs. These receptor sequences come from an older woman in good health and CMV-seropositive. The CDR3 runs from the conserved cysteine through the conserved F or W. D genes are given only for firm matches. Not all rows give a size; the values are once, few, many and, for expanded clones, a class.

v_call: TRBV6-1
clone_size: NA
j_call: TRBJ2-7
d_call: NA
cdr3_aa: CASSESYEQYF
cdr3_nt: TGTGCCAGCAGTGAGTCATACGAGCAGTACTTC

v_call: TRBV7-7
clone_size: NA
j_call: TRBJ2-2
d_call: TRBD1
cdr3_aa: CASSLRGPNTGELFF
cdr3_nt: TGTGCTAGCAGCTTAAGGGGGCCGAACACCGGGGAGCTGTTTTTT

v_call: TRBV19
clone_size: NA
j_call: TRBJ2-5
d_call: TRBD1
cdr3_aa: CASSIPGQGSETQYF
cdr3_nt: TGTGCCAGTAGTATTCCGGGACAGGGGAGCGAGACCCAGTACTTC

v_call: TRBV9
clone_size: NA
j_call: TRBJ1-3
d_call: NA
cdr3_aa: CASSPRTPSSGNTIYF
cdr3_nt: TGTGCCAGCAGCCCCCGGACACCGAGCTCTGGAAACACCATATATTTT

v_call: TRBV7-9
clone_size: NA
j_call: TRBJ1-5
d_call: TRBD1
cdr3_aa: CASSSPDREDQPQHF
cdr3_nt: TGTGCCAGCAGCTCGCCCGACAGGGAGGATCAGCCCCAGCATTTT

v_call: TRBV5-1
clone_size: NA
j_call: TRBJ1-1
d_call: TRBD1
cdr3_aa: CASSGTGGSEAFF
cdr3_nt: TGCGCCAGCAGCGGGACAGGGGGCTCTGAAGCTTTCTTT

v_call: TRBV11-3
clone_size: few
j_call: TRBJ2-1
d_call: TRBD2
cdr3_aa: CASSLRGAGGRNEQFF
cdr3_nt: TGTGCCAGCAGCTTAAGGGGAGCGGGGGGGAGGAATGAGCAGTTCTTC

v_call: TRBV5-4
clone_size: NA
j_call: TRBJ1-4
d_call: NA
cdr3_aa: CASSWRGGLREKLFF
cdr3_nt: TGTGCCAGCAGCTGGAGGGGGGGCCTCCGTGAAAAACTGTTTTTT

v_call: TRBV5-1
clone_size: NA
j_call: TRBJ2-7
d_call: NA
cdr3_aa: CASSLVRGHEQYF
cdr3_nt: TGCGCCAGCAGCTTGGTTCGAGGGCACGAGCAGTACTTC

v_call: TRBV19
clone_size: NA
j_call: TRBJ1-3
d_call: NA
cdr3_aa: CASRNWDTGSGNTIYF
cdr3_nt: TGTGCCAGTAGAAATTGGGACACAGGCTCTGGAAACACCATATATTTT

v_call: TRBV28
clone_size: NA
j_call: TRBJ2-7
d_call: TRBD2
cdr3_aa: CASSFASGRTYEQYF
cdr3_nt: TGTGCCAGCAGTTTCGCTAGCGGGAGAACCTACGAGCAGTACTTC

v_call: TRBV29-1
clone_size: NA
j_call: TRBJ2-5
d_call: TRBD2
cdr3_aa: CSVRRAGGQGETQYF
cdr3_nt: TGCAGCGTTAGGCGAGCGGGAGGGCAAGGGGAGACCCAGTACTTC

v_call: TRBV6-6
clone_size: NA
j_call: TRBJ2-7
d_call: NA
cdr3_aa: CASSYSYSYEQYF
cdr3_nt: TGTGCCAGCAGTTACTCTTACTCCTACGAGCAGTACTTC

v_call: TRBV5-6
clone_size: few
j_call: TRBJ1-1
d_call: TRBD1
cdr3_aa: CASSVTGGTEAFF
cdr3_nt: TGTGCCAGCAGCGTCACAGGGGGTACTGAAGCTTTCTTT

v_call: TRBV27
clone_size: NA
j_call: TRBJ1-2
d_call: NA
cdr3_aa: CASSRGYPTGGYTF
cdr3_nt: TGTGCCAGCAGCCGGGGATATCCGACGGGCGGCTACACCTTC

v_call: TRBV5-1
clone_size: NA
j_call: TRBJ2-5
d_call: NA
cdr3_aa: CASDRGAGAQETQYF
cdr3_nt: TGCGCCAGCGACCGAGGCGCGGGGGCTCAAGAGACCCAGTACTTC

v_call: TRBV28
clone_size: NA
j_call: TRBJ1-1
d_call: TRBD1
cdr3_aa: CASTQDRGGDFF
cdr3_nt: TGTGCCAGCACCCAGGACAGGGGGGGTGATTTCTTT

v_call: TRBV11-2
clone_size: NA
j_call: TRBJ1-6
d_call: NA
cdr3_aa: CASSSPTGSSLGSPLHF
cdr3_nt: TGTGCCAGCAGCTCGCCGACAGGATCTTCATTAGGTTCACCCCTCCACTTT

v_call: TRBV10-3
clone_size: NA
j_call: TRBJ2-6
d_call: NA
cdr3_aa: CAITPNLGAGANVLTF
cdr3_nt: TGTGCCATCACCCCTAATCTAGGGGCTGGGGCCAACGTCCTGACTTTC

v_call: TRBV2
clone_size: NA
j_call: TRBJ2-2
d_call: NA
cdr3_aa: CASSTQGNTGELFF
cdr3_nt: TGTGCCAGCAGCACCCAGGGGAACACCGGGGAGCTGTTTTTT

v_call: TRBV7-9
clone_size: few
j_call: TRBJ2-5
d_call: TRBD1
cdr3_aa: CASSKNHRGETQYF
cdr3_nt: TGTGCCAGCAGCAAAAACCACAGGGGAGAGACCCAGTACTTC

v_call: TRBV2
clone_size: NA
j_call: TRBJ2-7
d_call: NA
cdr3_aa: CASSESHEQYF
cdr3_nt: TGTGCCAGCAGTGAATCTCACGAGCAGTACTTC

v_call: TRBV5-1
clone_size: few
j_call: TRBJ1-2
d_call: NA
cdr3_aa: CAPIGGGLPYGYTF
cdr3_nt: TGCGCTCCAATCGGTGGGGGGTTGCCCTATGGCTACACCTTC

v_call: TRBV15
clone_size: NA
j_call: TRBJ2-2
d_call: TRBD1
cdr3_aa: CATRRQGGTTGELFF
cdr3_nt: TGTGCCACCAGACGACAGGGGGGGACTACCGGGGAGCTGTTTTTT